This TCR beta chain was identified during a study of CXCR3-negative and CXCR3-positive naive CD8 T cells. Overall study results and limits: Memory cells diverged, while naive CXCR3-positive and CXCR3-negative cells had similar TRBV-TRBJ usage.

CDR3 size: 12 residues. The germline gives CDR1 MNHEY, CDR2 SVGEGT. Of note for this clonotype: The antigen is undetermined.

Sorts that each held around 300,000 cells were run in triplicate for every CD8+ T cell subset. UMI-tagged TRB cDNA libraries were built via 5' RACE. For each CDR3 protein, TCRdb gives one entry from its re-call of the 5' RACE reads, without DNA. Recorded for this sample: roughly 50,000 distinct CDR3 sequences. This TCR came from a human donor in good health. Some clones in this sample may be carry-over from other donors' samples. The V call is TRBV6-2 or TRBV6-3, the J call TRBJ2-5; TCRdb gives TRBD1 as the D gene, but with no DNA this cannot be confirmed. Sequencing used memory CD8+ T cells from blood. The CDR3 here is CASSPRGETQYF.